Presented here are 10 T cell receptor beta chains from one specimen sequenced in a study of blood T cell repertoires in COVID-19. Produced via immunoSEQ multiplex PCR; TCRdb's table is partial and in-frame only. Of 150,000 or so clones in the sample, about 86% were seen once. Input material: peripheral blood. These receptors all stem from a man aged 60 to 75 with acute or convalescent COVID-19.

With respect to this clone: This may come from a read error, since a much larger clone is one base off. Different DNA sequences within this sample yield the same CDR3. The rearrangement links TRBV6-5 to TRBJ1-1, with a tentative D call TRBD1 (6 bases). V gave up 0 bases and J gave up 1 base, with 9 bases separating them. Germline V CDR1 and CDR2: MNHEY, SVGAGI. The CDR3 sequence is 15 residues long. For the CDR3, the DNA is TGTGCCAGCAGTTACTCGTCCAGGGGGAACACTGAAGCTTTCTTT. It codes for CASSYSSRGNTEAFF.

A note on this clone: This specimen includes other DNA sequences encoding the same CDR3. The chain carries TRBV28 and TRBJ1-2, with unresolved D. This CDR3 is built from 13 residues. CDR1 is MDHEN and CDR2 is SYDVKM in the germline V gene. V was shortened by 3 bases and J by 5 bases, with 10 bases between the two germline ends. Written as DNA, the CDR3 is TGTGCCAGCAGTTTCCGGGGTGGGTATGGCTACACCTTC. Translating gives CASSFRGGYGYTF.

V gene TRBV28 combines with J gene TRBJ1-1; TRBD1 aligns across 8 bases. CDR3 length equals 14 residues. Losses at the gene ends were 6 bases for V and 3 bases for J; bases not matched to a gene: 6. The germline V gene encodes CDR1 MDHEN and CDR2 SYDVKM. The chain's CDR3 is CASRVTGDHTEAFF. The CDR3, as DNA: TGTGCCAGCAGGGTGACAGGGGATCACACTGAAGCTTTCTTT.

This sequence joins TRBV19 and TRBJ2-1, with 8 bases identical to TRBD1. Per germline, CDR1 LNHDA and CDR2 SQIVND (reference sequence). The trim removed 5 bases at V and 5 bases at J, leaving 5 bases unmatched. The CDR3 length is 14 residues. The DNA for the CDR3 is TGTGCCAGTAGTCCCCGGACAGGGAACAATGAGCAGTTCTTC. This sequence encodes CASSPRTGNNEQFF.

The V gene is TRBV10-1, the J gene TRBJ1-1; no clear D. Trimming took off 3 bases at V and 1 base at J, with 6 bases between the two ends. The germline V gene encodes CDR1 WNHNN and CDR2 SYGVQD (reference sequence). The CDR3 runs to 13 residues. Here the CDR3 DNA reads TGCGCCAGCAGTGAACGGGAGAACACTGAAGCTTTCTTT. Encoded protein: CASSERENTEAFF.

This rearrangement joins TRBV9 to TRBJ1-1, with D tentatively TRBD1 (6 bases). CDR1 SGDLS and CDR2 YYNGEE come from the germline V gene. The CDR3 is 13 residues long. The V and J ends lost 3 bases and 5 bases respectively, with 11 bases between them. The CDR3 region is CASSDRDKTEAFF. CDR3 coding DNA: TGTGCCAGCAGCGACCGGGACAAAACTGAAGCTTTCTTT.

The V gene is TRBV7-2, the J gene TRBJ2-1; D ambiguous. Germline V gene sequence: CDR1 SGHTA, CDR2 FQGNSA. This CDR3 has 18 residues. V was cut by 1 base and J by 0 bases, with 16 bases left in between. This CDR3 reads CASSLEVMAVISYNEQFF. In nucleotides, the CDR3 is TGTGCCAGCAGCTTAGAAGTGATGGCGGTTATCTCCTACAATGAGCAGTTCTTC.

This clone was counted once. J is TRBJ2-7 and V is TRBV27, with D unresolved. V was pared by 6 bases and J by 7 bases, with 16 bases between. The CDR3 runs 13 residues. Germline V gene sequence: CDR1 MNHEY, CDR2 SMNVEV (reference sequence). The CDR3 loop is CASRSAGVREQYF. The CDR3 nucleotides read TGTGCCAGCAGATCAGCTGGAGTGAGGGAGCAGTACTTC.

The rearrangement links TRBV28 to TRBJ2-5; 13 bases match TRBD2. Germline V CDR1 and CDR2: MDHEN, SYDVKM. J was trimmed by 3 bases and V by 2 bases; bases with no gene match: 9. This CDR3 contains 18 residues. CDR3 protein: CASSLGLAGEGGEETQYF. CDR3 nucleotide sequence: TGTGCCAGCAGTTTAGGACTAGCGGGAGAGGGGGGAGAAGAGACCCAGTACTTC.

The V and J genes are TRBV3-1 (or the pseudogene TRBV3-2) and TRBJ1-2, with 11 positions matching TRBD1. Germline trimming cut 4 bases from V and 8 bases from J; bases unmatched to any gene: 9. From germline, CDR1 is LGHDT and CDR2 YNNKEL (reference sequence). The CDR3 is 15 amino acids. CDR3 sequence: CASSLVGQGAGGYTF. The CDR3 bases are TGTGCCAGCAGCCTCGTCGGACAGGGGGCCGGGGGCTACACCTTC.